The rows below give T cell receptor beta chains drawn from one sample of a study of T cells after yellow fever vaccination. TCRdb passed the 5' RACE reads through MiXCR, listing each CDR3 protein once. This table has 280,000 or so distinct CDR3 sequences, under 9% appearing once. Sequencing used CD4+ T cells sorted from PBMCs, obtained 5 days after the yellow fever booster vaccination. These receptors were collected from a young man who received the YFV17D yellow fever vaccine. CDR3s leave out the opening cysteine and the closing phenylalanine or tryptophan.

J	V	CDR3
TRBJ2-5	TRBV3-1	ASSHSRGTQY
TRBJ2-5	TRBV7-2	ASSDPGQVGY
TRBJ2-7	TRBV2	ASSEAMHGQY
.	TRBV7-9	ASSFSVPQETQF
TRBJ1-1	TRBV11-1	ASSFQGLEAF
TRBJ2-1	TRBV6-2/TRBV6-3	ASSPLPTGKSSYNEQF
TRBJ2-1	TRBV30	AWSGATSGGQNEQF
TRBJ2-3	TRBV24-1	ATSGQGITDTQY
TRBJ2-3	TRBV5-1	ASSGVQTGTDTQY
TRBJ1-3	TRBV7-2	ASSLVQSGNTIY
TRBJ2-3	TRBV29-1	SVERNHGGDTQY
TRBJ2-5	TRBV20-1	SGPDGQETQY
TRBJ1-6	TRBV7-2	ASSLDAGNSPLH
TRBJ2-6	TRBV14	ASSHPKSGGSGANVLT
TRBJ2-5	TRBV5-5	ASSTRTGVSETQY
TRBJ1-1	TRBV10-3	AISDSRRDTEAF
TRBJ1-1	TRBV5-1	ASSLAQRTEAF
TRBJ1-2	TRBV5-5	ASSLDGGLYGYT
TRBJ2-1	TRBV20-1	SARDVGRLAGVYNEQF
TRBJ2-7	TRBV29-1	SVLVYGYEQY
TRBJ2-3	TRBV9	ASSVTPSGGSTDTQY
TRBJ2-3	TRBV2	ASSPGQYTDTQY
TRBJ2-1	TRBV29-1	SASQRYNEQF
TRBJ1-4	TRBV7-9	ASSGSRLF
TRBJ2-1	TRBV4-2	ASSHILAGNEQF
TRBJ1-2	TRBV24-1	ATSDHRTGYGYT
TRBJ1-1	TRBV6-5	ASSRTGWEAF
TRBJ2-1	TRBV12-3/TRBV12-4	ASTLMGQSGGTEQF
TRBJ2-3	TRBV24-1	ATSDVASRASDTQY
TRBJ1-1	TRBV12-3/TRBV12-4	ASRWTGLNTEAF
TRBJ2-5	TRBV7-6	ASSLPVVQETQY
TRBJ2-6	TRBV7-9	ASSYRPGQGARGANVLT
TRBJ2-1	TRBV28	ASSLWAVSYNEQF
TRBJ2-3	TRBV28	ASKRDSGVPDTQY
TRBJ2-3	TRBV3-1	ASSQGRAGALDTQY
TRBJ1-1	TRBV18	ASSSRQGDEAF
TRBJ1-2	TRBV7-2	ASRSGTGDYGYT
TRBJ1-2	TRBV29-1	NTGQENYGYT
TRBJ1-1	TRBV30	AWTIVNTEAF
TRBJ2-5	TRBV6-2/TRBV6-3	ASSLWSGEETQY
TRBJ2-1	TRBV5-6	ASSLAPYNEQF
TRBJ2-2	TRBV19	ASSIKGSAGELF
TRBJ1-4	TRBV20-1	SASYGGDEKLF
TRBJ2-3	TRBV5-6	ASSPFGAGERDTQY
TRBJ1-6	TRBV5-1	ASRESLNSPLH
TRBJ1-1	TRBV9	ASSRTGDYTEAF
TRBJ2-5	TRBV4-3	ASSQAGLAGQQGTQY
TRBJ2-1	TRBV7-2	ASSLQPGDEQF
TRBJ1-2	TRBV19	ASSIGGANYGYT
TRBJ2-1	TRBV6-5	ASSYTLTSGGNNEQF
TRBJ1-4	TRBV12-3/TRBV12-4	ASKFGTGHEKLF
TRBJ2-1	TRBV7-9	ASSLERGGPGEQF
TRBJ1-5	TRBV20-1	SASSGTGYYSNQPQH
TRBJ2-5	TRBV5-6	ASSSPLRDRQETQY
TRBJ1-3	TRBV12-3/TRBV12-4	ATGGVNGNTIY
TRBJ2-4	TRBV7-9	ASSLVFDIQY
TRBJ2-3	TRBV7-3	ASSYLGGGTDTQY
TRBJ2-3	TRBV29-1	SVAPPAASTDTQY
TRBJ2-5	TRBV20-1	SAPLNLQETQY